A selection of T cell receptor beta chains follows, all from one sample in a study of blood T cell repertoires in COVID-19. Profiling relied on immunoSEQ multiplex PCR, and the TCRdb table lists in-frame clones only, not all of them. Here the sample spans about 190,000 clones, around 91% being singletons. Sequencing input: peripheral blood. Source of these receptors: a man between 50 and 59 years old with acute or convalescent COVID-19. Each CDR3 is given with its conserved first and last residue. D genes are given only for firm matches. Part of the rows lack a size; the others show once, few, many or a class for expanded clones.

clone size,CDR3 length,D gene,J gene,V gene,CDR3 DNA,CDR3 protein
NA,13,NA,TRBJ1-2,TRBV6-5,TGTGCCACCTCTTCGGGGGGATCATATGGCTACACCTTC,CATSSGGSYGYTF
NA,14,TRBD2,TRBJ2-2,TRBV4-1,TGCGCCAGCAAGTCCGGGACTAGAACCGGGGAGCTGTTTTTT,CASKSGTRTGELFF
NA,12,NA,TRBJ1-5,TRBV2,TGTGCCAGCAGTGCGGGGAATCAGCCCCAGCATTTT,CASSAGNQPQHF
NA,15,TRBD2,TRBJ2-1,TRBV29-1,TGCAGCCTCGGGGAGGGTAGCGGGAGGGGCCGTGAGCAGTTCTTC,CSLGEGSGRGREQFF
NA,13,NA,TRBJ1-5,TRBV6-5,TGTGCCAGCAGACGACAGATCAATCAGCCCCAGCATTTT,CASRRQINQPQHF
NA,13,NA,TRBJ2-7,TRBV6-5,TGTGCCAGCAGTTTTAAAAGCGGCGTCGAGCAGTACTTC,CASSFKSGVEQYF
NA,15,NA,TRBJ2-3,TRBV6-4,TGTGCCAGCAGTGAGGTCGGGGGAAGCACAGATACGCAGTATTTT,CASSEVGGSTDTQYF
NA,13,NA,TRBJ1-3,TRBV28,TGTGCCAGCAGTACGGTCCAAGACTACACCATATATTTT,CASSTVQDYTIYF
NA,16,NA,TRBJ1-2,TRBV7-9,TGTGCCAGCAGCTTAGCGAGGGCAGGGGATAACTATGGCTACACCTTC,CASSLARAGDNYGYTF
NA,15,NA,TRBJ2-3,TRBV11-2,TGTGCCAGCAGCACCCGTACTGGTACGGCAGATACGCAGTATTTT,CASSTRTGTADTQYF
NA,15,TRBD2,TRBJ2-7,TRBV3-1/TRBV3-2,TGTGCCAGCAGCCAAGATTGGGGGACTAGCAACGAGCAGTACTTC,CASSQDWGTSNEQYF
NA,15,NA,TRBJ2-2,TRBV14,TGTGCCAGCAGCGGGACGGGAGCGTACACCGGGGAGCTGTTTTTT,CASSGTGAYTGELFF
NA,16,TRBD1,TRBJ2-3,TRBV5-1,TGCGCCAGCAGCCTGGATAGGACAGGGAACACAGATACGCAGTATTTT,CASSLDRTGNTDTQYF
NA,15,TRBD2,TRBJ2-2,TRBV28,TGTGCCAGCATTGCGGCGGGGGTATGGACCGGGGAGCTGTTTTTT,CASIAAGVWTGELFF
NA,12,TRBD1,TRBJ1-1,TRBV27,TGTGCCAGCGGGACAGGGAGGCCTGAAGCTTTCTTT,CASGTGRPEAFF
NA,14,NA,TRBJ2-3,TRBV7-9,TGTGCCAGCAGCTCAGGTTATTCCACAGATACGCAGTATTTT,CASSSGYSTDTQYF
NA,14,NA,TRBJ1-6,TRBV11-2,TGTGCCAGCAGCTTCGAGGGTATCTATTCACCCCTCCACTTT,CASSFEGIYSPLHF
once,12,NA,TRBJ1-6,TRBV27,TGTGCCAGCAGTGCGAATAATTCACCCCTCCACTTT,CASSANNSPLHF
NA,15,TRBD1,TRBJ1-1,TRBV20-1,TGCAGTGCTAGTGGGAGGACAGGACCGAACACTGAAGCTTTCTTT,CSASGRTGPNTEAFF
NA,11,NA,TRBJ1-1,TRBV20-1,TGCAGTGTCCTACTTTACACTGAAGCTTTCTTT,CSVLLYTEAFF
once,15,NA,TRBJ1-6,TRBV19,TGTGCCAGTAGTGTGACAGTGGCGGGGGGTTCACCCCTCCACTTT,CASSVTVAGGSPLHF
NA,18,NA,TRBJ2-1,TRBV21-1,TGTGCCAGCAGCCCAGAAGGAAGCCTGACTAGCGCGTACAATGAGCAGTTCTTC,CASSPEGSLTSAYNEQFF
NA,17,NA,TRBJ1-4,TRBV3-1/TRBV3-2,TGTGCCAGCAGCCCTCTTTTCCGGGAAACCCAACCCGAAAAACTGTTTTTT,CASSPLFRETQPEKLFF
once,16,TRBD2,TRBJ2-5,TRBV28,TGTGCCAGCAGTTCACCGGGACTAGCGGGAGTGGAGACCCAGTACTTC,CASSSPGLAGVETQYF
NA,14,NA,TRBJ1-1,TRBV19,TGTGCCAGTCATCCGCGGGCCCTGAACACTGAAGCTTTCTTT,CASHPRALNTEAFF
NA,15,NA,TRBJ1-2,TRBV20-1,TGCAGTGCTAGTAACCCCCGGACAGACTATTATGGCTACACCTTC,CSASNPRTDYYGYTF
few,14,NA,TRBJ1-1,TRBV7-9,TGTGCCAGCCATGTCCTCGGGGAAAGGACTGAAGCTTTCTTT,CASHVLGERTEAFF
NA,16,NA,TRBJ2-3,TRBV24-1,TGTGCCACCAGTGATTGGGAGGCGGGTAGCACAGATACGCAGTATTTT,CATSDWEAGSTDTQYF
NA,13,NA,TRBJ1-5,TRBV6-1,TGTGCCAGCAGTGACACAGGGAGCCAGCCCCAGCATTTT,CASSDTGSQPQHF
NA,22,NA,TRBJ2-7,TRBV7-5,TGTGTCAGAAGCTTGGTTGGCGGAAGAACTAGCGGCAGGGAGGGGGTTACCTACGAGCAGTACTTC,CVRSLVGGRTSGREGVTYEQYF
NA,12,NA,TRBJ1-2,TRBV5-1,TGCGCCAGCAGCGCGAACAGTTATGGCTACACCTTC,CASSANSYGYTF
NA,16,TRBD2,TRBJ2-3,TRBV27,TGTGCCAGCAGGACTCCAAGACTAGCGGGAGTGTACACGCAGTATTTT,CASRTPRLAGVYTQYF
NA,14,NA,TRBJ2-1,TRBV19,TGTGCCAGTAGTAATGACCCGCCGGGCAATGAGCAGTTCTTC,CASSNDPPGNEQFF
NA,14,TRBD1,TRBJ1-5,TRBV27,TGTGCCAGCAGTCCAGGACAGGGCAATCAGCCCCAGCATTTT,CASSPGQGNQPQHF
NA,17,TRBD2,TRBJ2-5,TRBV7-9,TGTGCCAGCAGCTTTGCCTCGACTAGCGGGAGACAAGAGACCCAGTACTTC,CASSFASTSGRQETQYF
NA,14,NA,TRBJ1-1,TRBV6-5,TGTGCCAGCAGTCGCACAGTGACGAACACTGAAGCTTTCTTT,CASSRTVTNTEAFF
NA,21,TRBD2,TRBJ2-7,TRBV5-1,TGCGCCAGCAGCTTGAGCCCCCCGAGGAGACTAGCGGGAGTGGGGTCCTACGAGCAGTACTTC,CASSLSPPRRLAGVGSYEQYF
NA,21,TRBD2,TRBJ2-1,TRBV3-1/TRBV3-2,TGTGCCAGCAGCCAAGATCGCGTGGAGACCTTCGCGGGAGATTCCTACAATGAGCAGTTCTTC,CASSQDRVETFAGDSYNEQFF
NA,13,NA,TRBJ1-6,TRBV6-4,TGTGCCAGCAGTGACAGGGGTAATTCACCCCTCCACTTT,CASSDRGNSPLHF
NA,14,NA,TRBJ2-7,TRBV5-4,TGTGCCAGCAGCTCCCAGACGGGGAGGAACGAGCAGTACTTC,CASSSQTGRNEQYF
NA,13,NA,TRBJ2-5,TRBV28,TGTGCCAGCAGTCTAGCCACGCCCGAGACCCAGTACTTC,CASSLATPETQYF
medium-sized,14,TRBD2,TRBJ2-2,TRBV19,TGTGCCAGTAGTGAGCGGGGGAACACCGGGGAGCTGTTTTTT,CASSERGNTGELFF
NA,15,NA,TRBJ1-1,TRBV19,TGTGCCAGTAGTACCGGACAGTCCATGAACACTGAAGCTTTCTTT,CASSTGQSMNTEAFF